This is a list of T cell receptor beta chains from one sample in a study of T cell responses to AZD1222 COVID-19 vaccine. Some clones are missing from TCRdb's copy, which holds only in-frame ones; the method was immunoSEQ multiplex PCR. Of about 35,000 clones in the sample, 86% were seen once. The starting material was peripheral blood, obtained on day 0 of AZD1222 vaccination. These receptor sequences come from an adult in good health. Both conserved end residues are part of each CDR3.

v_call,j_call,cdr3_aa
TRBV7-9,TRBJ2-5,CASSNSLAGAETQYF
TRBV19,TRBJ1-1,CASSQGSTEAFF
TRBV2,TRBJ2-5,CASVSGETQYF
TRBV7-6,TRBJ1-4,CASSLEDGWGEKLFF
TRBV6-2/TRBV6-3,TRBJ2-5,CASSLSVSGRETQYF
TRBV4-3,TRBJ2-1,CASSHLGLMGEQFF
TRBV5-1,TRBJ2-1,CASSLTSGVANEQFF
TRBV19,TRBJ2-5,CASSIELGRQTQYF
TRBV4-1,TRBJ2-5,CASSQDSSGRKTQYF
TRBV18,TRBJ2-1,CASSPPRGTEQFF
TRBV2,TRBJ1-1,CAREQGMNTEAFF
TRBV5-1,TRBJ2-1,CASSFQQGSGEQFF
TRBV3-1/TRBV3-2,TRBJ1-5,CASSQSDQPQHF
TRBV11-2,TRBJ1-2,CASSPDGNYGYTF
TRBV5-5,TRBJ1-2,CASSLRQGAGDGYTF
TRBV7-2,TRBJ1-5,CASSLQGFYSNQPQHF
TRBV3-1/TRBV3-2,TRBJ2-7,CASSQEGLAGGMEQYF
TRBV2,TRBJ2-3,CASSVSIGGGGTQYF
TRBV12-5,TRBJ2-1,CASGLGERGGRNEQFF
TRBV28,TRBJ2-2,CASSSQGGTGELFF
TRBV28,TRBJ2-3,CASSPDGGGTDTQYF
TRBV6-2/TRBV6-3,TRBJ2-7,CASSSSTGNNYEQYF
TRBV11-1,TRBJ2-7,CASSPRRDEVEQYF
TRBV3-1/TRBV3-2,TRBJ2-1,CASSQEVGQGACNEQFF
TRBV9,TRBJ2-1,CASSSVTGGYNEQFF
TRBV21-1,TRBJ1-5,CASSKVEDTSPQHF
TRBV29-1,TRBJ2-3,CSVSQGELVDTQYF
TRBV11-3,TRBJ2-3,CASSLEWAGQGRTSGRSNTQYF
TRBV11-2,TRBJ2-1,CASSPRLAGTYNEQFF
TRBV6-6,TRBJ2-1,CASSYGRGELDNEQFF
TRBV27,TRBJ2-7,CASSSLEGTEQYF
TRBV30,TRBJ1-2,CAWSADRHYGYTF
TRBV28,TRBJ1-6,CASSITGDSPLHF